The present T cell receptor (beta chain) was sequenced within a study of blood T cell repertoires in COVID-19. Turning to the study itself: Sources were T cells, B-cell-depleted T cells, or PBMCs; the material itself was cDNA or gDNA.

Clones were sequenced by immunoSEQ multiplex PCR, and TCRdb holds only the in-frame ones, with some missing. The repertoire consists of about 300,000 clones, with around 90% occurring once and the leading ten covering over 3.5%. Sequenced material: PBMCs or T cells enriched from blood (not recorded which). The source is a woman between 18 and 29 years old with acute COVID-19.

The CDR3 DNA reads TGTGCCAGCAGTTTGTATCCCCCGAACACTGAAGCTTTCTTT. It codes for CASSLYPPNTEAFF. This chain joins TRBV27 and TRBJ1-1, with no clear D. Germline loops: CDR1 MNHEY, CDR2 SMNVEV (reference sequence). The CDR3 totals 14 residues. V lost 3 bases and J lost 1, with 9 bases in between.